This T cell receptor (beta chain) emerged from a study of T cell repertoires in ileal Crohn's disease. As for the study in general: About half received postoperative treatment, about a dozen with thiopurines and approximately 19 anti-TNF. Findings and caveats of the study: High-frequency clones were more common in sorted CD8 than CD4 cells.

Germline V gene sequence: CDR1 SGHNT, CDR2 YYREEE (reference sequence). V shed 4 bases, J shed 0 bases, and the junction held 9 bases outside the gene matches. The CDR3 consists of 17 residues. Assay: immunoSEQ multiplex PCR; the TCRdb copy retains only in-frame clones and omits some. The sample lists approximately 15,000 clones, roughly 70% seen once, with around 5% in the top ten. In the case of this clone: Its antigen is as yet unknown.

Sequences were obtained from ileal tissue. This clonotype was sampled from an adult with Crohn's disease. V and J are TRBV5-4 and TRBJ1-3; 8 bases map to TRBD1. CDR3 DNA sequence: TGTGCCAGCAGCCCCTGGACAGGGAAGAGCTCTGGAAACACCATATATTTT. This sequence encodes CASSPWTGKSSGNTIYF.